This T cell receptor beta chain emerged from a study of T cells in Graves' hyperthyroidism and ophthalmopathy. Study in general: Pretreatment peripheral blood was obtained at initial diagnosis.

The germline V gene encodes CDR1 DFQATT and CDR2 SNEGSKA (reference sequence). The CDR3 runs 15 residues. The V end lost 0 bases, the J end lost 5 bases, and 13 bases lay between the germline ends. There are a few counts of this clonotype. What was amplified from RNA transcripts were TCR beta CDR3 regions. HTBI primers were used for first-round RT-PCR of the TCR CDR3. MiXCR, applied by TCRdb to the multiplex PCR reads, yields one record per CDR3 protein. This sample has some 580,000 distinct CDR3 sequences, with roughly 16% found just once. Material: blood. The V and J genes are TRBV20-1 and TRBJ1-4, with D unclear. The clonotype originates from a woman aged 40-49 years with Graves' ophthalmopathy. CDR3 sequence (DNA): TGCAGTGCTAGAGATTTTGGTGGAACCAATGAAAAACTGTTTTTT. Translation: CSARDFGGTNEKLFF.